The 21 T cell receptor beta chains presented below share a single source sample, sequenced in a study of blood T cells in healthy people across ages. With a J-beta primer mix and a sample-barcoded 5' primer, a second PCR ran about 7 to 12 cycles. Each CDR3 protein gets one entry after TCRdb re-called the 5' RACE reads with MiXCR. The data show approximately 900,000 distinct CDR3 sequences, around 29% seen once. This same sample was also taken into another study, of T cells of mothers and their children.

What was sequenced was blood. These receptors originate from a woman aged 40 to 50 in good health.

There are many counts of this clonotype. J is TRBJ2-2 and V is TRBV7-6; no firm D call. Trimming removed 5 bases at V and 6 bases at J, with 13 bases between. The germline V gene has CDR1 SGHVS and CDR2 FNYEAQ. This CDR3 is 14 amino acids long. CDR3 sequence reads: CASSPVRSSGELFF. The DNA of the CDR3 is TGTGCCAGCAGCCCGGTCAGGAGTTCCGGGGAGCTGTTTTTT.

The chain employs TRBV6-5 and TRBJ2-1; perhaps TRBD1 as D (6 bases). V was clipped by 0 bases and J by 5 bases, with 14 bases between them. Germline V gene sequence: CDR1 MNHEY, CDR2 SVGAGI. The CDR3 extends over 16 amino acids. The CDR3 DNA sequence: TGTGCCAGCAGTTACTCGTTCTACAGGGTAAACAATGAGCAGTTCTTC. Translated, it gives CASSYSFYRVNNEQFF.

This clonotype has more than one count but fewer than ten. The CDR3 bases are TGTGCTAGTGGTTTGGTAGGGGGAGGGTACAATGAGCAGTTCTTC. Encoded protein: CASGLVGGGYNEQFF. The gene calls are TRBV12-5 and TRBJ2-1; tentatively, D is TRBD2 (7 bases). This CDR3 is built from 15 residues. CDR1 and CDR2 (germline): LGHNT, FRNRAP. Trimming removed 0 bases from V and 4 bases from J, with 10 bases in between.

Only a few counts were recorded for this clonotype. A much more abundant neighbour one base away suggests this may be a read error. The V call is TRBV11-2, the J call TRBJ1-5; D is unresolved. Deletions cut 3 bases from V and 3 bases from J, with 6 bases between. The CDR3 has 13 residues. Germline CDR1 SGHAT, CDR2 FQNNGV. The CDR3 protein is CASSFRVNQPQHF. CDR3 DNA: TGTGCCAGCAGCTTTAGGGTCAATCAGCCCCAGCATTTT.

This clonotype was seen many times. The chain uses TRBV6-2 or TRBV6-3 and TRBJ2-5; 10 bases line up with TRBD1. CDR3 length: 17 amino acids. The V and J ends lost 4 bases and 1 base, in that order; junction bases with no gene match: 9. CDR1 and CDR2 from the germline V gene are MNHEY and SVGEGT. The CDR3 DNA is TGTGCCAGCAGTTCCCCGGGACAGGGGCCAAGCCAAGAGACCCAGTACTTC. It encodes CASSSPGQGPSQETQYF.

This clonotype was detected ten times or more. The V call is TRBV29-1, the J call TRBJ2-7; D may be TRBD1 or TRBD2 (6 bases each). The CDR3 consists of 15 residues. The V gene lost 4 bases and the J gene lost 1 base, with 17 bases spanning the gap. CDR1 and CDR2 (germline): SQVTM, ANQGSEA. The CDR3 DNA reads as TGCAGCGTTGGGGGACTCTCGGGGGCTTCCTACGAGCAGTACTTC. Translated: CSVGGLSGASYEQYF.

This clonotype was recorded at least ten times. The V call is TRBV29-1, the J call TRBJ2-6; no firm D call. The germline V gene encodes CDR1 SQVTM and CDR2 ANQGSEA. Trimming took off 5 bases at V and 4 bases at J, with 18 bases between the two ends. The CDR3 contains 16 residues. CDR3 sequence (DNA): TGCAGCGTTTACGGGTTGGGGTCGTTCGGGGCCAACGTCCTGACTTTC. It is translated as CSVYGLGSFGANVLTF.

This clonotype has a count of ten or more. The V gene is TRBV12-3 or TRBV12-4, the J gene TRBJ2-5, with TRBD2 matching 14 bases. This CDR3 has 16 residues. V gave up 3 bases and J gave up 5 bases; unmatched junction bases: 5. CDR3 region: CASSFGTSGGLETQYF. The CDR3 nucleotides read TGTGCCAGCAGTTTTGGGACTAGCGGGGGATTGGAGACCCAGTACTTC.

The chain joins TRBV25-1 to TRBJ2-4; 11 nucleotides match TRBD1. The J call is doubtful: the DNA matches TRBJ2-7 better. Per the germline V gene, CDR1 is MGHDK and CDR2 is SYGVNS. CDR3 length equals 15 residues. The CDR3 sequence is CASSGLGTGGYEQYF. The DNA for the CDR3 is TGTGCCAGCAGTGGGCTAGGGACAGGGGGCTACGAGCAGTACTTC.

This chain joins TRBV28 and TRBJ1-2, with a weak D call TRBD1 (6 bases). Germline loops: CDR1 MDHEN, CDR2 SYDVKM. This CDR3 has 13 amino acids. V lost 2 bases, J lost 8 bases, and 12 bases lay in between. CDR3 in amino acids: CASSLISGAGYTF. In DNA form, the CDR3 reads TGTGCCAGCAGTTTAATATCAGGGGCAGGCTACACCTTC.

This clonotype has ten or more counts. The chain joins TRBV29-1 to TRBJ2-5; D might be TRBD1 (5 bases). The CDR3 contains 12 residues. V was clipped by 5 bases and J by 2 bases, with 9 bases between them. Germline CDR1 and CDR2: SQVTM and ANQGSEA. In nucleotides, the CDR3 is TGCAGCGTTAGACAGAAACAAGAGACCCAGTACTTC. Amino acid sequence: CSVRQKQETQYF.

This clonotype was observed a handful of times. The V call is TRBV28, the J call TRBJ2-7, with TRBD1 as a possible D gene (6 bases). V lost 6 bases and J 5 bases, leaving 20 bases between the germline ends. The CDR3 is 15 residues long. CDR1 is MDHEN, CDR2 SYDVKM, per germline. The CDR3 DNA sequence: TGTGCCAGCAGCTTCAGTGGGGGATACAGGGACGAGCAGTACTTC. Translated, it gives CASSFSGGYRDEQYF.

As for this clonotype: Being one base from a much bigger clone, this may be a read error. The chain combines TRBV9 with TRBJ2-1; D call uncertain. The CDR3 spans 13 residues. V was shortened by 0 bases and J by 10 bases, with 11 bases between the two germline ends. Germline values: CDR1 SGDLS, CDR2 YYNGEE. The CDR3 nucleotides read TGTGCCAGCAGCGTAGGGGGATGGCGGGAGCAGTTCTTC. The encoded protein is CASSVGGWREQFF.

The chain uses TRBV20-1 and TRBJ1-2; D gene unclear. The CDR3 is made up of 14 amino acids. Trimming stripped 1 base from V and 8 bases from J, with 17 bases between. Looked up from germline, CDR1 is DFQATT and CDR2 is SNEGSKA (reference sequence). This chain's CDR3 is CSARAVRVLGGYTF. The DNA for the CDR3 is TGCAGTGCTAGAGCGGTGCGGGTCTTGGGGGGCTACACCTTC.

V usage is TRBV20-1 and J usage is TRBJ1-2; D is possibly TRBD1 (5 bases). The CDR3 consists of 11 residues. CDR1 is DFQATT, CDR2 SNEGSKA, per germline (reference sequence). CDR3 sequence (DNA): TGCAGGGGGGACGGAAACTATGGCTACACCTTC. Translating it yields CRGDGNYGYTF.

This clonotype was counted ten times or more. This chain joins TRBV4-1 and TRBJ2-3; TRBD2 matches at 9 bases. CDR3 length equals 16 residues. Unmatched junction bases numbered 5, after V lost 4 bases and J lost 0 bases. Per the germline V gene, CDR1 is MGHRA and CDR2 is YSYEKL. CDR3 region: CASSLRLAASTDTQYF. As DNA, the CDR3 is TGCGCCAGCAGCCTTAGACTAGCGGCTAGCACAGATACGCAGTATTTT.

The genes are TRBV30 and TRBJ2-1; 11 bases map to TRBD1. CDR1 GTSNPN and CDR2 SVGIG come from the germline V gene (reference sequence). The CDR3 totals 15 residues. The ends lost 5 bases at V and 10 bases at J; junction bases unmatched: 13. DNA for the CDR3: TGTGCCTGGTGGAACCGGGACAGGGGGATACGGGAGCAGTTCTTC. Amino acid sequence: CAWWNRDRGIREQFF.

This clonotype has a count of ten or more. The rearrangement uses TRBV5-1 and TRBJ2-3; D tentatively reads TRBD1 or TRBD2 (7 bases each). The V and J ends lost 0 bases and 3 bases respectively, with 11 bases between them. CDR3 length: 15 residues. Germline V lookup: CDR1 SGHRS, CDR2 YFSETQ. The CDR3 nucleotides read TGCGCCAGCAGCTTGGGCCAGGGGGGGACAGATACGCAGTATTTT. Translated: CASSLGQGGTDTQYF.

This clonotype was observed many times. The V call is TRBV7-8, the J call TRBJ2-5, with 12 bases lining up with TRBD2. V gave up 2 bases and J gave up 3 bases; unmatched junction bases: 10. Germline CDR1 is SGHVS and CDR2 is FQNEAQ. The CDR3 extends over 18 amino acids. The CDR3 nucleotides read TGTGCCAGCAGCTTACTAGCGGGGGGGCACAATCCAAAAGAGACCCAGTACTTC. The encoded protein is CASSLLAGGHNPKETQYF.

In regard to this clonotype: A much more abundant neighbour one base away suggests this may be a read error. The chain couples TRBV20-1 to TRBJ2-7; D perhaps matches TRBD2 (5 bases). The germline V gene has CDR1 DFQATT and CDR2 SNEGSKA (reference sequence). V was cut by 2 bases and J by 6 bases, with 8 bases left in between. The CDR3 is 11 residues long. The CDR3 region is CSARQDCEQYF. The DNA of the CDR3 is TGCAGTGCTAGACAGGACTGCGAGCAGTACTTC.

The J gene is TRBJ2-7, the V gene TRBV14, with 10 bases aligning to TRBD1. This CDR3 spans 17 amino acids. V dropped 0 bases and J dropped 6; count of bases not matched to a gene: 11. Germline assignment: CDR1 SGHDN and CDR2 FVKESK. The CDR3 reads CASSQELTGTGVGEQYF. The CDR3 DNA reads TGTGCCAGCAGCCAAGAGTTAACCGGGACAGGGGTTGGCGAGCAGTACTTC.